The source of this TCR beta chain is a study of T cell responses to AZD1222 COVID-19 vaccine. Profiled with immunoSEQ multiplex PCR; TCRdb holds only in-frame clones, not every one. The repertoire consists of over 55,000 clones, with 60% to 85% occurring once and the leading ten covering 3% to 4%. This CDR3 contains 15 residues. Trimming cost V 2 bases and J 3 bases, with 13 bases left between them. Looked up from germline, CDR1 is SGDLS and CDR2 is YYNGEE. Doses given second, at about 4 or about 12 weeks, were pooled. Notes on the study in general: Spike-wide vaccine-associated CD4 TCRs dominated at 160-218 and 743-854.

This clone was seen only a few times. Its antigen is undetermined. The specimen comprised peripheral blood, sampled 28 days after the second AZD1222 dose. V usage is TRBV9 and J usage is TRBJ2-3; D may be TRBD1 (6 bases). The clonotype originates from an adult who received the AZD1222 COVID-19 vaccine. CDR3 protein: CASSVSGRGTDTQYF. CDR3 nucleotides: TGTGCCAGCAGCGTTTCGGGAAGGGGGACAGATACGCAGTATTTT.